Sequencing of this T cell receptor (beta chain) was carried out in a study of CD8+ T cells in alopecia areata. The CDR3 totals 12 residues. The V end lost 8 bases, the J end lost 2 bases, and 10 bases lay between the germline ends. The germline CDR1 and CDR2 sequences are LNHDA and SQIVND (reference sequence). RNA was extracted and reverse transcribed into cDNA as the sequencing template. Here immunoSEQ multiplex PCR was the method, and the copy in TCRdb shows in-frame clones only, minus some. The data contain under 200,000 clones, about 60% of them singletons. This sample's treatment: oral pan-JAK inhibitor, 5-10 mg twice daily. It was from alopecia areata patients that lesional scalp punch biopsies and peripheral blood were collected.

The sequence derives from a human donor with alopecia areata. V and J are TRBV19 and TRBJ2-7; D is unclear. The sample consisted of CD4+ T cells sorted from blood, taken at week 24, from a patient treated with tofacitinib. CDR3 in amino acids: CASSPTAYEQYF. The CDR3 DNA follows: TGTGCCAGTTCCCCCACCGCCTACGAGCAGTACTTC.